One and the same sample provided the 31 T cell receptor beta chains below, sequenced in a study of T-cell memory formation after mild COVID-19. Each CDR3 protein gets one entry after TCRdb re-called the 5' RACE reads with MiXCR. The profile shows about 270,000 distinct CDR3 sequences, approximately 18% of them singletons. Sequenced material: PBMCs or a T cell subset sorted from them (not recorded which). These receptors were obtained from a man between 18 and 35 years old who had mild COVID-19 (a few samples of this study predate the infection). Cell type and time point are not known.

This clonotype was recorded a few times. The CDR3: CSAGALIYGYTF. The CDR3 DNA reads as TGCAGCGCTGGAGCCCTTATCTATGGCTACACCTTC. V usage is TRBV29-1 and J usage is TRBJ1-2; D not resolved. CDR1 SQVTM and CDR2 ANQGSEA come from the germline V gene. The CDR3 has 12 residues. Trimming took off 7 bases at V and 4 bases at J, with 13 bases between the two ends.

This clonotype was seen only a few times. J is TRBJ1-3 and V is TRBV21-1; the table's D gene call, TRBD1, was not cross checked with the DNA. TRBV21-1 is marked as a pseudogene. This CDR3 has 17 amino acids. CDR3 sequence reads: CASISESTRQSGNTIYF. For the CDR3, the DNA is TGTGCCAGCATCTCGGAATCTACCCGACAGTCTGGAAACACCATATATTTT.

The table lists this clonotype with many counts. The chain recombines TRBV5-1 with TRBJ2-7; 8 bases are a match to TRBD1. The length of the CDR3 is 13 residues. The J segment lost 5 bases and the V segment lost 2 bases, leaving 3 bases of the junction unmatched. Germline V gives CDR1 SGHRS, CDR2 YFSETQ. The CDR3: CASSFDRGDEQYV. The CDR3 DNA reads TGCGCCAGCAGCTTTGACAGGGGCGACGAGCAGTACGTC.

This chain connects TRBV10-3 to TRBJ1-1; 8 bases agree with TRBD1. The trim removed 0 bases at V and 4 bases at J, leaving 4 bases unmatched. Germline CDR1 is ENHRY and CDR2 is SYGVKD. The CDR3 covers 15 residues. CDR3 residues: CAISESKQGGTEAFF. The CDR3 region has the DNA TGTGCCATCAGTGAGTCGAAACAGGGGGGCACTGAAGCTTTCTTT.

J is TRBJ2-5 and V is TRBV30; D is undetermined. The CDR3 length is 15 residues. Germline assignment: CDR1 GTSNPN and CDR2 SVGIG (reference sequence). Trimming left V 4 bases short and J 5 bases short, with 20 bases between. The CDR3 DNA reads as TGTGCCTGGACGACCGGGTTCCCTTTTTCCGAGACCCAGTACTTC. Its translation is CAWTTGFPFSETQYF.

At least ten counts were recorded for this clonotype. This chain connects TRBV5-1 to TRBJ2-2, with 8 bases matching TRBD2. CDR1 and CDR2 (germline): SGHRS, YFSETQ. The V segment lost 1 base and the J segment 2 bases; nucleotides outside the gene matches: 4. This CDR3 spans 16 amino acids. The CDR3 DNA reads TGCGCCAGCAGCTTGTTGGCGGGGGGCAACACCGGGGAGCTGTTTTTT. Residues: CASSLLAGGNTGELFF.

This clonotype was counted a few times. The chain has TRBV20-1 and TRBJ2-2; D possibly uses TRBD1 or TRBD2 (5 bases each). The CDR3 runs to 13 residues. CDR1 and CDR2 (germline): DFQATT, SNEGSKA (reference sequence). V was clipped by 3 bases and J by 5 bases, with 10 bases between them. The CDR3 DNA reads TGCAGTGCTAGGGGGGTACAAACCGGGGAGCTGTTTTTT. Its translation is CSARGVQTGELFF.

This clonotype was seen only a few times. The chain employs TRBV29-1 and TRBJ1-5; 9 positions agree with TRBD1. V lost 5 bases and J lost 6; bases outside the gene matches: 2. The CDR3 loop spans 12 amino acids. Germline values: CDR1 SQVTM, CDR2 ANQGSEA. The CDR3 here is CSVQQGAQPQHF. DNA for the CDR3: TGCAGCGTTCAACAGGGGGCTCAGCCCCAGCATTTT. The full variable domain, in which reference TRBV29-1 and TRBJ1-5 provide the parts outside the CDR3, is SAVISQKPSRDICQRGTSLTIQCQVDSQVTMMFWYRQQPGQSLTLIATANQGSEATYESGFVIDKFPISRPNLTFSTLTVSNMSPEDSSIYLCSVQQGAQPQHFGDGTRLSIL.

This clonotype was recorded many times. The CDR3 region has the DNA TGTGCCAGCAGCTTAAGTGGGGGCGCGACAGATACGCAGTATTTT. It yields the protein CASSLSGGATDTQYF. The chain uses TRBV7-3 and TRBJ2-3; a weak D match, TRBD1 (6 bases). This CDR3 region has 15 residues. The V and J ends lost 1 base and 3 bases respectively, with 11 bases between them. From germline, CDR1 is SGHTA and CDR2 FQGTGA.

The genes are TRBV4-3 and TRBJ1-1; D ambiguous. Trimming took 0 bases from V and 3 from J, leaving 11 bases between them. The germline CDR1 and CDR2 sequences are LGHNA and YSLEER. CDR3 size: 15 residues. The CDR3 sequence is CASSQDFGIYTEAFF. The CDR3 DNA sequence: TGCGCCAGCAGCCAAGATTTTGGTATCTACACTGAAGCTTTCTTT.

The chain uses TRBV20-1 and TRBJ1-2, with TRBD1 identical over 9 bases. Unmatched junction bases numbered 6, after V lost 3 bases and J lost 4 bases. CDR3 length equals 14 residues. CDR1 and CDR2 (germline): DFQATT, SNEGSKA (reference sequence). DNA for the CDR3: TGCAGTGCTAGTCCCGGGACAGGGATCTATGGCTACACCTTC. Protein product: CSASPGTGIYGYTF.

The chain carries TRBV6-6 and TRBJ2-7; no firm D call. Trimming cost V 6 bases and J 2 bases, with 8 bases left between them. CDR3 length equals 12 residues. Germline V gene data show CDR1 as MNHNY and CDR2 as SVGAGI (reference sequence). The CDR3 reads CASSAAPYEQYF. CDR3 nucleotides: TGTGCCAGCAGCGCAGCCCCCTACGAGCAGTACTTC.

V gene TRBV27 combines with J gene TRBJ2-7; D is uncertain. Germline-derived CDR1 and CDR2 are MNHEY and SMNVEV (reference sequence). V lost 3 bases and J 0 bases, leaving 6 bases between the germline ends. CDR3 length: 13 amino acids. For the CDR3, the DNA is TGTGCCAGCAGTTTTTCGCCCTCCTACGAGCAGTACTTC. It encodes CASSFSPSYEQYF.

V is TRBV12-3 or TRBV12-4 and J is TRBJ2-5; the D gene is possibly TRBD2 (7 bases). Trimming removed 6 bases at V and 9 bases at J, with 14 bases between. The CDR3 has 12 residues. DNA for the CDR3: TGTGCCAGCAGCGTCAGGGAGGGGGCCCAGTACTTC. This sequence encodes CASSVREGAQYF.

This clonotype was detected ten times or more. The chain is built from TRBV7-2 and TRBJ2-3, with D tentatively TRBD1 (6 bases). The CDR3 has 13 residues. CDR1 is SGHTA, CDR2 FQGNSA, per germline. V lost 4 bases, J lost 3 bases, and 8 bases lay in between. The CDR3 is CASSYRVTDTQYF. CDR3 nucleotide sequence: TGTGCCAGCAGCTACAGGGTTACAGATACGCAGTATTTT.

The genes are TRBV6-2 or TRBV6-3 and TRBJ2-3; possibly TRBD2 for D (6 bases). V was trimmed by 8 bases and J by 3 bases, leaving 18 bases between them. The CDR3 loop spans 15 amino acids. CDR1 and CDR2 (germline): MNHEY, SVGEGT. CDR3 in DNA: TGTGCCAGCCTTACCCCCTATGGGAGGACAGATACGCAGTATTTT. Translation: CASLTPYGRTDTQYF.

The gene calls are TRBV20-1 and TRBJ2-7; 7 positions agree with TRBD2. This CDR3 spans 14 amino acids. V lost 0 bases, J lost 4 bases, and 6 bases stayed unmatched. Germline assignment: CDR1 DFQATT and CDR2 SNEGSKA (reference sequence). As DNA, the CDR3 is TGCAGTGCTAGAGATCGTCAAGCGGGGTACGAGCAGTACGTC. Its translation is CSARDRQAGYEQYV.

This clonotype was seen at least ten times. The chain joins TRBV19 to TRBJ1-1; D remains unclear. Germline lookup yields CDR1 LNHDA and CDR2 SQIVND (reference sequence). Trimming took off 8 bases at V and 5 bases at J, with 9 bases between the two ends. This CDR3 contains 11 residues. CDR3 loop: CASGRGTEAFF. CDR3 bases: TGTGCCAGTGGACGTGGTACTGAAGCTTTCTTT.

This clonotype was detected once. This chain links TRBV23-1 with TRBJ2-4; D unresolved. TRBV23-1 counts as an open reading frame of uncertain function. V was clipped by 4 bases and J by 0 bases, with 13 bases between them. The CDR3 has 16 amino acids. CDR3 protein: CASSPPHYLAKNIQYF. DNA of the CDR3: TGCGCCAGCAGTCCCCCGCATTACCTAGCCAAAAACATTCAGTACTTC.

The chain couples TRBV7-9 to TRBJ2-1; 10 nucleotides line up with TRBD2. V trimming: 5 bases; J trimming: 4 bases; junction bases outside the gene matches: 5. Germline values: CDR1 SEHNR, CDR2 FQNEAQ (reference sequence). This CDR3 contains 15 residues. DNA of the CDR3: TGTGCCAGCAGCCAGAGCGGGGGGGGTTACAATGAGCAGTTCTTC. This gives the protein CASSQSGGGYNEQFF. The full variable domain, in which reference TRBV7-9 and TRBJ2-1 provide the parts outside the CDR3, is DTGVSQNPRHKITKRGQNVTFRCDPISEHNRLYWYRQTLGQGPEFLTYFQNEAQLEKSRLLSDRFSAERPKGSFSTLEIQRTEQGDSAMYLCASSQSGGGYNEQFFGPGTRLTVL.

The rearrangement links TRBV29-1 to TRBJ2-1; TRBD2 might be the D (5 bases). Trimming cost V 7 bases and J 5 bases, with 18 bases left between them. This CDR3 has 14 amino acids. The germline V gene encodes CDR1 SQVTM and CDR2 ANQGSEA. CDR3 protein: CSAIFGRTDNEQFF. CDR3 nucleotide sequence: TGCAGCGCCATTTTCGGACGGACTGACAATGAGCAGTTCTTC.

This clonotype showed up just a few times. The chain employs TRBV7-2 and TRBJ1-1; D is possibly TRBD1 (5 bases). This CDR3 is 15 amino acids long. V dropped 2 bases and J dropped 3 bases, with 13 bases sitting between them. CDR1 and CDR2 from the germline V gene are SGHTA and FQGNSA. The CDR3 DNA is TGTGCCAGCAGCTTAAGCCAGGGATCGTACACTGAAGCTTTCTTT. This sequence encodes CASSLSQGSYTEAFF.

The V and J genes are TRBV14 and TRBJ2-3; 12 positions match TRBD2. The CDR3 runs to 16 residues. Trimming took 5 bases from V and 10 from J; bases not matched to a gene: 13. The germline V gene has CDR1 SGHDN and CDR2 FVKESK. CDR3 nucleotide sequence: TGTGCCAGCAGCTATGGACTAGCGGGGAGAAGACAGGCGCAGTATTTT. Its translation is CASSYGLAGRRQAQYF.

This clonotype has a handful of counts. The rearrangement links TRBV11-2 to TRBJ1-4; D call uncertain. This CDR3 contains 12 residues. Trimming shortened V by 5 bases and J by 8 bases, and 9 bases separated the two germline ends. Germline CDR1 reads SGHAT; CDR2 reads FQNNGV. The DNA for the CDR3 is TGTGCCAGCAGCCGGAGGAACGAAAAACTGTTTTTT. It translates to CASSRRNEKLFF.

V is TRBV4-3 and J is TRBJ2-5; 12 bases are shared with TRBD2. The V segment lost 1 base and the J segment 2 bases; nucleotides outside the gene matches: 5. CDR1 is LGHNA and CDR2 is YSLEER in the germline V gene. The CDR3 consists of 17 residues. CDR3 residues: CASSQGAGLAGQETQYF. CDR3 bases: TGCGCCAGCAGCCAAGGGGCCGGACTAGCGGGGCAAGAGACCCAGTACTTC.

This clonotype was detected many times. CDR3: CASGSGSSYNSPLHF. CDR3 DNA: TGTGCCAGCGGCTCTGGAAGCTCCTATAATTCACCCCTCCACTTT. The chain uses TRBV2 and TRBJ1-6, with no clear D. Trimming pared 8 bases from V and 0 bases from J, leaving 11 bases between. The CDR3 is 15 amino acids. Germline V CDR1 and CDR2: SNHLY, FYNNEI.

This clonotype has just a few counts. V usage is TRBV30 and J usage is TRBJ1-2, with unresolved D. Germline V CDR1 and CDR2: GTSNPN, SVGIG (reference sequence). V lost 0 bases, J lost 7 bases, and 9 bases lay in between. The CDR3 sequence is 12 residues long. The CDR3 DNA reads as TGTGCCTGGAGTGTACAAGTGGGTGGCTACACCTTC. As protein: CAWSVQVGGYTF.

This clonotype has a handful of counts. The rearrangement uses TRBV20-1 and TRBJ1-2; D is uncertain. Germline CDR1 DFQATT, CDR2 SNEGSKA (reference sequence). The V end lost 0 bases, the J end lost 5 bases, and 7 bases lay between the germline ends. The CDR3 spans 12 residues. CDR3 sequence (DNA): TGCAGTGCTAGAGATAGCGGTTATGGCTACACCTTC. Protein product: CSARDSGYGYTF.

This clonotype was observed a few times. The J gene is TRBJ1-6, the V gene TRBV12-3 or TRBV12-4; the D is unclear. The CDR3 consists of 15 residues. V lost 4 bases and J lost 9, with 16 bases in between. The CDR3, as DNA: TGTGCCAGCAGTTCCCTGAAAGCTTGGGGTTCACCCCTCCACTTT. This encodes CASSSLKAWGSPLHF.

This clonotype was seen at least ten times. CDR3 region: CASGTGGYEQYV. The CDR3 DNA reads as TGTGCCAGCGGGACAGGGGGCTACGAGCAGTACGTC. The V and J genes are TRBV28 and TRBJ2-7, with 11 bases that match TRBD1. The CDR3 runs to 12 residues. V gave up 8 bases and J gave up 3 bases; unmatched junction bases: 0. Germline V gene sequence: CDR1 MDHEN, CDR2 SYDVKM.

This clonotype appeared a few times. V usage is TRBV4-3 and J usage is TRBJ2-3; no clear D. Germline V gene sequence: CDR1 LGHNA, CDR2 YSLEER. The V and J ends lost 2 bases and 4 bases respectively, with 10 bases between them. The CDR3 is 14 amino acids. CDR3 bases: TGCGCCAGCAGCCAAAACTCAGAGGCAGATACGCAGTATTTT. It translates to CASSQNSEADTQYF.